The 21 T cell receptor beta chains reported below all come from one sample, sequenced in a study of T cell changes during pregnancy in multiple sclerosis. Assay: immunoSEQ multiplex PCR; the TCRdb copy retains only in-frame clones and omits some. Counted here are more than 90,000 clones, 85% to 95% occurring once; the ten biggest clones make up approximately 2%. The sequenced sample was peripheral blood, obtained after pregnancy. Receptor source: a female donor with multiple sclerosis, enrolled in a pregnancy study.

The rearrangement uses TRBV2 and TRBJ1-1; TRBD1 is a possible D gene (5 bases). This CDR3 comprises 14 residues. CDR1 SNHLY and CDR2 FYNNEI come from the germline V gene. V was pared by 6 bases and J by 2 bases, with 13 bases between. CDR3 loop: CASRETVTNTEAFF. CDR3 nucleotide sequence: TGTGCCAGCAGGGAGACAGTTACCAACACTGAAGCTTTCTTT.

The chain joins TRBV6-5 to TRBJ2-4; D is uncertain. This CDR3 spans 15 amino acids. V lost 2 bases, J lost 5 bases, and 13 bases lay in between. Looked up from germline, CDR1 is MNHEY and CDR2 is SVGAGI. The DNA of the CDR3 is TGTGCCAGCAGTTACAGTAGGCGGTCTGAAAACATTCAGTACTTC. It is translated as CASSYSRRSENIQYF.

The rearrangement joins TRBV7-9 to TRBJ2-5; TRBD2 aligns across 8 bases. This CDR3 spans 15 amino acids. J lost 4 bases, V lost 1 base, and 5 bases had no gene match. Germline V gene data show CDR1 as SEHNR and CDR2 as FQNEAQ (reference sequence). Here the CDR3 DNA reads TGTGCCAGCAGCTTAGTCTCGGGGGGGTTAGAGACCCAGTACTTC. Protein product: CASSLVSGGLETQYF. The complete variable domain, with remaining parts taken from reference TRBV7-9 and TRBJ2-5, reads DTGVSQNPRHKITKRGQNVTFRCDPISEHNRLYWYRQTLGQGPEFLTYFQNEAQLEKSRLLSDRFSAERPKGSFSTLEIQRTEQGDSAMYLCASSLVSGGLETQYFGPGTRLLVL.

This chain joins TRBV25-1 and TRBJ2-3; TRBD2 agrees at 8 bases. The J segment lost 3 bases and the V segment lost 8 bases, leaving 10 bases of the junction unmatched. CDR1 is MGHDK, CDR2 SYGVNS, per germline. The length of the CDR3 is 15 residues. CDR3 DNA: TGTGCCAGCGTCGGACTAGCCGCTTTGACAGATACGCAGTATTTT. Protein sequence: CASVGLAALTDTQYF.

The chain couples TRBV29-1 to TRBJ1-4, with D unclear. Trimming took off 5 bases at V and 2 bases at J, with 9 bases between the two ends. The CDR3 loop spans 13 amino acids. Germline CDR1 reads SQVTM; CDR2 reads ANQGSEA. The CDR3 coding sequence is TGCAGCGTTCACGGGATCACTAATGAAAAACTGTTTTTT. Protein sequence: CSVHGITNEKLFF.

The chain combines TRBV29-1 with TRBJ1-1, with D uncertain. This CDR3 region has 12 residues. The ends were cut back, 3 bases at V and 3 bases at J, with 8 bases in the middle. The germline V gene has CDR1 SQVTM and CDR2 ANQGSEA. The CDR3 here is CSVEITDTEAFF. For the CDR3, the DNA is TGCAGCGTTGAGATCACAGACACTGAAGCTTTCTTT. Supplemented by reference TRBV29-1 and TRBJ1-1, the full variable domain reads SAVISQKPSRDICQRGTSLTIQCQVDSQVTMMFWYRQQPGQSLTLIATANQGSEATYESGFVIDKFPISRPNLTFSTLTVSNMSPEDSSIYLCSVEITDTEAFFGQGTRLTVV.

The V call is TRBV6-5, the J call TRBJ2-5, with a weak D call TRBD1 (5 bases). The germline V gene encodes CDR1 MNHEY and CDR2 SVGAGI. Trimming left V 4 bases short and J 5 bases short, with 14 bases between. CDR3 length: 14 residues. Here the CDR3 DNA reads TGTGCCAGCAGTTTCGCCATCCCAGGGGAGACCCAGTACTTC. This translates into CASSFAIPGETQYF.

V is TRBV25-1 and J is TRBJ1-1; D is possibly TRBD1 (6 bases). The length of the CDR3 is 12 residues. The V gene lost 5 bases and the J gene lost 4 bases, with 8 bases spanning the gap. CDR1 is MGHDK, CDR2 SYGVNS, per germline. CDR3 DNA sequence: TGTGCCAGCAGTCAGGGGCTCACTGAAGCTTTCTTT. This sequence encodes CASSQGLTEAFF.

The CDR3 coding sequence is TGTGCCAGCAGCTATAGCGGGGGGGCCTACGAGCAGTACTTC. The encoded protein is CASSYSGGAYEQYF. This chain joins TRBV5-6 and TRBJ2-7; 11 bases map to TRBD2. The CDR3 covers 14 residues. V was pared by 3 bases and J by 2 bases, with 1 base of the junction left unmatched. The germline gives CDR1 SGHDT, CDR2 YYEEEE. Full variable domain (outside the CDR3, taken from reference TRBV5-6 and TRBJ2-7): DAGVTQSPTHLIKTRGQQVTLRCSPKSGHDTVSWYQQALGQGPQFIFQYYEEEERQRGNFPDRFSGHQFPNYSSELNVNALLLGDSALYLCASSYSGGAYEQYFGPGTRLTVT.

The CDR3 reads CASSESEGYTEAFF. In DNA form, the CDR3 reads TGCGCCAGCAGCGAGTCGGAGGGCTACACTGAAGCTTTCTTT. The rearrangement links TRBV5-1 to TRBJ1-1; D is undetermined. CDR1 is SGHRS, CDR2 YFSETQ, per germline. V was shortened by 4 bases and J by 3 bases, with 13 bases between the two germline ends. This CDR3 contains 14 residues.

The CDR3 DNA reads TGTGCCAGCAGTTACGGGGGGGGCGAGCAGTACTTC. This sequence encodes CASSYGGGEQYF. The chain links TRBV6-5 to TRBJ2-7; 7 bases are a match to TRBD2. Per the germline V gene, CDR1 is MNHEY and CDR2 is SVGAGI. CDR3 size: 12 residues. The trim removed 2 bases at V and 6 bases at J, leaving 1 base unmatched.

The CDR3 reads CASSFVDRVWTEAFF. Here the CDR3 DNA reads TGTGCCAGCAGTTTCGTCGACAGGGTATGGACTGAAGCTTTCTTT. The gene calls are TRBV27 and TRBJ1-1, with 7 bases matching TRBD1. CDR1 MNHEY and CDR2 SMNVEV come from the germline V gene (reference sequence). The CDR3 spans 15 residues. V shed 3 bases and J 5 bases; nucleotides not matched to a gene: 9.

This chain connects TRBV4-1 to TRBJ1-3; D is uncertain. In germline, CDR1 is MGHRA, CDR2 YSYEKL. The V end lost 1 base, the J end lost 5 bases, and 15 bases lay between the germline ends. The CDR3 is made up of 16 amino acids. Here the CDR3 DNA reads TGCGCCAGCAGCCAAGGCGTAACCGGGAGACGAAACACCATATATTTT. This sequence encodes CASSQGVTGRRNTIYF.

V is TRBV5-5 and J is TRBJ1-4; D is perhaps TRBD1 (6 bases). Germline V gives CDR1 SGHKS, CDR2 YYEKEE (reference sequence). CDR3 length: 17 amino acids. V gave up 3 bases and J gave up 6 bases, with 21 bases separating them. CDR3 protein: CASSSVWPEGVYEKLFF. CDR3 DNA: TGTGCCAGCAGCTCGGTCTGGCCAGAGGGGGTATATGAAAAACTGTTTTTT.

CDR3 sequence reads: CASIRFGGGMEAFF. The CDR3 coding sequence is TGTGCCAGCATCAGATTCGGGGGAGGGATGGAGGCTTTCTTT. The gene calls are TRBV5-5 and TRBJ1-1; the D gene is possibly TRBD1 (5 bases). Germline CDR1 and CDR2: SGHKS and YYEKEE (reference sequence). The CDR3 spans 14 residues. V was clipped by 6 bases and J by 11 bases, with 23 bases between them.

V usage is TRBV11-2 and J usage is TRBJ2-1; 13 positions agree with TRBD2. This CDR3 comprises 18 residues. Trimming took 0 bases from V and 3 from J; bases not matched to a gene: 5. Germline CDR1 and CDR2: SGHAT and FQNNGV. CDR3 DNA sequence: TGTGCCAGCAGCTTAGACCCCGGACTAGCGGGGGACTACAATGAGCAGTTCTTC. This codes for CASSLDPGLAGDYNEQFF.

The genes are TRBV4-3 and TRBJ2-3; perhaps TRBD1 as D (6 bases). The CDR3 totals 15 residues. The germline V gene has CDR1 LGHNA and CDR2 YSLEER. The V end was cut by 0 bases, the J end by 5 bases, with 12 bases between. The DNA of the CDR3 is TGCGCCAGCAGCCAAGAGACAGGTGGAAAAGATACGCAGTATTTT. Translation: CASSQETGGKDTQYF.

This clone was counted only a few times. This chain connects TRBV30 to TRBJ1-3; D unclear. The CDR3 is 13 residues long. V gave up 4 bases and J gave up 0 bases, with 7 bases separating them. Germline CDR1 and CDR2: GTSNPN and SVGIG (reference sequence). The CDR3 nucleotides read TGTGCCTGGAACCAGAACTCTGGAAACACCATATATTTT. Protein product: CAWNQNSGNTIYF.

The chain links TRBV11-1 to TRBJ1-4; tentatively, D is TRBD1 (6 bases). This CDR3 comprises 15 residues. Per germline, CDR1 SGHAT and CDR2 FQDESV (reference sequence). V was trimmed by 6 bases and J by 5 bases, leaving 16 bases between them. The CDR3 loop reads CASRLTGSRNEKLFF. CDR3 DNA sequence: TGTGCCAGCAGACTCACAGGGAGCCGAAATGAAAAACTGTTTTTT.

The chain is built from TRBV7-8 and TRBJ1-1; TRBD1 agrees at 7 bases. The germline V gene has CDR1 SGHVS and CDR2 FQNEAQ. J was trimmed by 1 base and V by 4 bases; bases with no gene match: 6. The CDR3 extends over 15 amino acids. The CDR3 is CASSSPRDRNTEAFF. Here the CDR3 DNA reads TGTGCCAGCAGCTCCCCACGGGACAGGAACACTGAAGCTTTCTTT.

The chain links TRBV2 to TRBJ2-3; 8 bases line up with TRBD2. This CDR3 has 14 residues. CDR1 and CDR2 from the germline V gene are SNHLY and FYNNEI. V dropped 6 bases and J dropped 6; count of bases not matched to a gene: 8. The CDR3 nucleotides are TGTGCCAGCAGCTACGGGGGGGCCGCGGATACGCAGTATTTT. It codes for CASSYGGAADTQYF.